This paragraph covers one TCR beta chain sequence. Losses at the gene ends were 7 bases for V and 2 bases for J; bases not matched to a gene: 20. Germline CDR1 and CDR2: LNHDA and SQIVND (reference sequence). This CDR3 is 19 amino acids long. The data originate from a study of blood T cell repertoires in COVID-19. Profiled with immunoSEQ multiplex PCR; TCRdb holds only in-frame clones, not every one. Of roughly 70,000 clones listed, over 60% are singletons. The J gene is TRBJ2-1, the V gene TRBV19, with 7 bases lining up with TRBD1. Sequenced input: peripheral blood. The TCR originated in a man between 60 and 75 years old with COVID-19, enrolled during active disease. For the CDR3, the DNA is TGTGCCAGTACCGCCTTTACTACTCCCGGGACAGCCACCTACAATGAGCAGTTCTTC. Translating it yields CASTAFTTPGTATYNEQFF.